These T cell receptor beta chains were read from a single sample in a study of T cells in Graves' hyperthyroidism and ophthalmopathy. Each CDR3 protein gets one entry after TCRdb re-called the multiplex PCR reads with MiXCR. The repertoire holds about 290,000 distinct CDR3 sequences, with around a sixth as singletons. The sample taken for sequencing was blood. The receptors originated from a man aged 25 to 40 with Graves' hyperthyroidism. The CDR3 runs from the conserved cysteine through the conserved F or W. Fields, in order: CDR3 protein, CDR3 DNA, J gene, clone size, V gene, D gene. The D gene is left open where the match is weak. Size values are once, few and many counts, or a class for expanded clones, and some rows have none.

cdr3_aa: CASSRDRSNQPQHF
cdr3_nt: TGTGCCAGCAGCCGGGACAGGAGCAATCAGCCCCAGCATTTT
j_call: TRBJ1-5
clone_size: NA
v_call: TRBV12-3/TRBV12-4
d_call: TRBD1

cdr3_aa: CASSSMTGFYEQYF
cdr3_nt: TGTGCCAGCAGCTCCATGACCGGATTTTACGAGCAGTACTTC
j_call: TRBJ2-7
clone_size: many
v_call: TRBV3-1
d_call: NA

cdr3_aa: CASSSLPPMENKNIQYF
cdr3_nt: TGTGCCAGCTCATCCCTACCCCCTATGGAGAACAAAAACATTCAGTACTTC
j_call: TRBJ2-4
clone_size: NA
v_call: TRBV18
d_call: NA

cdr3_aa: CAWDRDATEAFF
cdr3_nt: TGTGCCTGGGACAGGGATGCTACTGAAGCTTTCTTT
j_call: TRBJ1-1
clone_size: many
v_call: TRBV30
d_call: TRBD1

cdr3_aa: CASSGLAGGYTF
cdr3_nt: TGTGCCAGCAGTGGACTAGCGGGAGGGTACACCTTC
j_call: TRBJ1-2
clone_size: NA
v_call: TRBV6-2/TRBV6-3
d_call: NA

cdr3_aa: CASSYSGYNEKLFF
cdr3_nt: TGTGCCAGCAGTTACTCGGGGTATAATGAAAAACTGTTTTTT
j_call: TRBJ1-4
clone_size: NA
v_call: TRBV6-5
d_call: NA

cdr3_aa: CASRTQGGNQPQHF
cdr3_nt: TGTGCCAGCAGAACCCAGGGCGGCAATCAGCCCCAGCATTTT
j_call: TRBJ1-5
clone_size: many
v_call: TRBV12-3/TRBV12-4
d_call: NA

cdr3_aa: CASSKGPETILAGEKNIQYF
cdr3_nt: TGTGCCAGCAGCAAGGGGCCCGAAACAATCCTAGCGGGAGAGAAAAACATTCAGTACTTC
j_call: TRBJ2-4
clone_size: many
v_call: TRBV27
d_call: TRBD2

cdr3_aa: CASSHRLAAGELFF
cdr3_nt: TGCGCCAGCAGCCATAGACTAGCTGCCGGGGAGCTGTTTTTT
j_call: TRBJ2-2
clone_size: NA
v_call: TRBV4-1
d_call: TRBD2

cdr3_aa: CASRVNRNTGELFF
cdr3_nt: TGCGCCAGCAGGGTAAACAGGAACACCGGGGAGCTGTTTTTT
j_call: TRBJ2-2
clone_size: few
v_call: TRBV5-1
d_call: NA

cdr3_aa: CASSAERGSYNEQFF
cdr3_nt: TGTGCCAGCAGTGCGGAGCGGGGCTCCTACAATGAGCAGTTCTTC
j_call: TRBJ2-1
clone_size: many
v_call: TRBV2
d_call: TRBD2

cdr3_aa: CASRGLQGGRASEQFF
cdr3_nt: TGTGCCAGCAGAGGGCTCCAGGGCGGGAGGGCCAGTGAGCAGTTCTTC
j_call: TRBJ2-1
clone_size: few
v_call: TRBV12-3/TRBV12-4
d_call: TRBD2

cdr3_aa: CASSFRDDGSTEAFF
cdr3_nt: TGTGCCAGCAGTTTTCGAGACGACGGAAGCACTGAAGCTTTCTTT
j_call: TRBJ1-1
clone_size: many
v_call: TRBV12-3/TRBV12-4
d_call: NA

cdr3_aa: CASSLGIYGYTF
cdr3_nt: TGTGCCAGCAGCCTGGGGATCTATGGCTACACCTTC
j_call: TRBJ1-2
clone_size: many
v_call: TRBV7-9
d_call: NA

cdr3_aa: CASSVSGVTEAFF
cdr3_nt: TGTGCCAGCAGCGTCTCCGGGGTAACTGAAGCTTTCTTT
j_call: TRBJ1-1
clone_size: many
v_call: TRBV11-2
d_call: NA

cdr3_aa: CSVDSGSTDTQYF
cdr3_nt: TGCAGCGTTGATTCGGGGAGCACAGATACGCAGTATTTT
j_call: TRBJ2-3
clone_size: few
v_call: TRBV29-1
d_call: NA

cdr3_aa: CASGDRDSSSPLHF
cdr3_nt: TGTGCCAGCGGGGACCGGGACAGCTCTTCACCCCTCCACTTT
j_call: TRBJ1-6
clone_size: NA
v_call: TRBV27
d_call: TRBD1

cdr3_aa: CASSLLGSDEQFF
cdr3_nt: TGTGCCAGCAGCTTGCTTGGTAGCGATGAGCAGTTCTTC
j_call: TRBJ2-1
clone_size: many
v_call: TRBV7-8
d_call: NA

cdr3_aa: CASSPGLADNYEQYF
cdr3_nt: TGTGCCAGCTCACCGGGACTAGCGGACAATTACGAGCAGTACTTC
j_call: TRBJ2-7
clone_size: NA
v_call: TRBV18
d_call: TRBD2

cdr3_aa: CASSQAGGTVQHF
cdr3_nt: TGTGCCAGCAGCCAAGCGGGTGGGACGGTCCAGCATTTT
j_call: TRBJ1-5
clone_size: many
v_call: TRBV3-1
d_call: NA

cdr3_aa: CASSSDATEEAFF
cdr3_nt: TGTGCCAGCAGCTCTGACGCCACAGAAGAAGCTTTCTTT
j_call: TRBJ1-1
clone_size: NA
v_call: TRBV5-6
d_call: NA

cdr3_aa: CSASPSSGSRYEQFF
cdr3_nt: TGCAGTGCTAGTCCTAGTAGCGGGAGTAGGTATGAGCAGTTCTTC
j_call: TRBJ2-1
clone_size: NA
v_call: TRBV20-1
d_call: TRBD2

cdr3_aa: CSVEQGPNGYTF
cdr3_nt: TGCAGCGTGGAACAGGGTCCCAATGGCTACACCTTC
j_call: TRBJ1-2
clone_size: NA
v_call: TRBV29-1
d_call: NA

cdr3_aa: CASSLWGRNYEQYF
cdr3_nt: TGTGCCAGCAGTTTATGGGGTCGAAACTACGAGCAGTACTTC
j_call: TRBJ2-7
clone_size: many
v_call: TRBV12-3/TRBV12-4
d_call: NA

cdr3_aa: CASSLEAGNTGELFF
cdr3_nt: TGCGCCAGCAGCTTGGAGGCAGGGAACACCGGGGAGCTGTTTTTT
j_call: TRBJ2-2
clone_size: few
v_call: TRBV5-1
d_call: NA

cdr3_aa: CSVEDVDRGPAYEQYF
cdr3_nt: TGCAGCGTTGAAGATGTGGACAGGGGCCCAGCCTACGAGCAGTACTTC
j_call: TRBJ2-7
clone_size: many
v_call: TRBV29-1
d_call: TRBD1

cdr3_aa: CASSLILQGSNTEAFF
cdr3_nt: TGCGCCAGCAGCTTGATTTTACAGGGATCGAACACTGAAGCTTTCTTT
j_call: TRBJ1-1
clone_size: many
v_call: TRBV5-1
d_call: NA

cdr3_aa: CASSPWRRDSYEQYF
cdr3_nt: TGTGCCAGCAGCCCCTGGCGAAGGGACTCCTACGAGCAGTACTTC
j_call: TRBJ2-7
clone_size: few
v_call: TRBV12-3/TRBV12-4
d_call: NA

cdr3_aa: CSARDLNSGTSTDTQYF
cdr3_nt: TGCAGTGCTAGAGATTTAAATAGCGGGACTAGCACAGATACGCAGTATTTT
j_call: TRBJ2-3
clone_size: many
v_call: TRBV20-1
d_call: TRBD2

cdr3_aa: CASSLANSGVEQYF
cdr3_nt: TGTGCCAGCAGCTTGGCCAACTCAGGGGTCGAGCAGTACTTC
j_call: TRBJ2-7
clone_size: NA
v_call: TRBV5-8
d_call: NA

cdr3_aa: CASSLVSGLTYEQYF
cdr3_nt: TGCGCCAGCAGCTTGGTTAGCGGACTAACCTACGAGCAGTACTTC
j_call: TRBJ2-7
clone_size: few
v_call: TRBV5-1
d_call: NA

cdr3_aa: CASSQDRGRFYEQYF
cdr3_nt: TGTGCCAGCAGCCAAGACAGGGGGCGGTTCTACGAGCAGTACTTC
j_call: TRBJ2-7
clone_size: once
v_call: TRBV12-3/TRBV12-4
d_call: TRBD1

cdr3_aa: CASSEDRGTDTQYF
cdr3_nt: TGTGCCAGCAGCGAGGACAGGGGAACAGATACGCAGTATTTT
j_call: TRBJ2-3
clone_size: many
v_call: TRBV2
d_call: TRBD1

cdr3_aa: CASSPPGQHYEQYF
cdr3_nt: TGTGCCAGCAGTCCACCGGGACAGCACTACGAGCAGTACTTC
j_call: TRBJ2-7
clone_size: few
v_call: TRBV12-3/TRBV12-4
d_call: TRBD1

cdr3_aa: CSASLAGLAQETQYF
cdr3_nt: TGCAGTGCTAGTCTAGCGGGCCTGGCGCAAGAGACCCAGTACTTC
j_call: TRBJ2-5
clone_size: few
v_call: TRBV20-1
d_call: TRBD2

cdr3_aa: CASSETGELFF
cdr3_nt: TGTGCCAGCAGTGAGACCGGGGAGCTGTTTTTT
j_call: TRBJ2-2
clone_size: many
v_call: TRBV2
d_call: NA

cdr3_aa: CASSPNPGDYGYTF
cdr3_nt: TGTGCCAGCTCACCAAATCCAGGGGACTATGGCTACACCTTC
j_call: TRBJ1-2
clone_size: NA
v_call: TRBV18
d_call: NA

cdr3_aa: CSATTSGTVREWRRETQYF
cdr3_nt: TGCAGTGCCACGACTAGCGGGACCGTGCGGGAGTGGCGTAGAGAGACCCAGTACTTC
j_call: TRBJ2-5
clone_size: few
v_call: TRBV20-1
d_call: TRBD2